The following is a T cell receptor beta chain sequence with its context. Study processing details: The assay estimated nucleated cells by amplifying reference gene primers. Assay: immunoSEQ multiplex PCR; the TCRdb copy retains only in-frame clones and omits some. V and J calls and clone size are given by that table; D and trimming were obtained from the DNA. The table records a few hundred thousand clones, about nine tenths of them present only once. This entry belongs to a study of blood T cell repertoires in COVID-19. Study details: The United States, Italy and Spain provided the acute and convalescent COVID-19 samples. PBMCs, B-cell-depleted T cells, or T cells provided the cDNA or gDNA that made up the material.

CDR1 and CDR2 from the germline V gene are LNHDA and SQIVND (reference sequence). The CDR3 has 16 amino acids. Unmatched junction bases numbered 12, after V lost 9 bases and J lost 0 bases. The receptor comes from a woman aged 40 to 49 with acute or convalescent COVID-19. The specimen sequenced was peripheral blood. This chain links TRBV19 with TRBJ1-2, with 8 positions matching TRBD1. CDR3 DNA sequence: TGTGCCAGCCAGACCAGGACAGGGAGTGCTAACTATGGCTACACCTTC. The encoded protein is CASQTRTGSANYGYTF.